This T cell receptor (beta chain) was identified in a study of cytomegalovirus exposure and HLA in healthy donors. The junction had 9 bases not matched to a gene; V was cut back by 6 bases and J by 2 bases. The germline CDR1 and CDR2 sequences are GTSNPN and SVGIG (reference sequence). The CDR3 spans 14 residues. Use of 60 Vbeta and 13 Jbeta primers characterized the PCR. The table came from immunoSEQ multiplex PCR; TCRdb's copy has only in-frame clones and leaves some out. The table includes roughly 120,000 clones, 73% detected once. V is TRBV30 and J is TRBJ2-7; 8 nucleotides agree with TRBD1. Sequences were obtained from PBMCs. The source is a woman aged 35 to 49 in good health and CMV-seronegative. The chain's CDR3 is CACTPGTGAYEQYF. CDR3 nucleotide sequence: TGTGCCTGCACACCCGGGACAGGAGCCTACGAGCAGTACTTC.